Sequencing of this T cell receptor beta chain was carried out in a study of cytomegalovirus exposure and HLA in healthy donors. Study background: Among the approximately 400 genotyped donors, approximately 80% were placed in the Caucasian-associated ancestry cluster.

A word on this clone: Its antigen is not identified.

Study results and limitations: What was likely a sequencing artifact was a cluster of highly shared sequence variants. Researchers catalogued about 150 TCR beta chains as cytomegalovirus-associated.

Donors likely had unrecorded immune exposures despite being nominally healthy when sampled. The CDR3 consists of 15 residues. In germline, CDR1 is SGHNT, CDR2 YYREEE (reference sequence). The junction had 2 bases not matched to a gene; V was cut back by 0 bases and J by 1 base. PCR primers comprised 60 Vbeta and 13 Jbeta primers. Here immunoSEQ multiplex PCR was the method, and the copy in TCRdb shows in-frame clones only, minus some. Here the sample spans 150,000 to 200,000 clones, 80% being singletons. This TCR came from a woman between 40 and 50 years old in good health and CMV-seronegative. Input material: PBMCs. This rearrangement joins TRBV5-4 to TRBJ2-5; 8 positions match TRBD1. CDR3 bases: TGTGCCAGCAGCTTGGGACAGGGGCCCCAAGAGACCCAGTACTTC. As protein: CASSLGQGPQETQYF.